The following is a T cell receptor (beta chain) sequence with its context. As yet, its antigen is unknown. The gene symbols are mouse symbols. The read ends 4 residues shy of where the CDR3 ends; the end is completed using the germline J gene. Sorting of pooled cutaneous lymph node cells used CD4, CD8alpha, NKG2D, NKG2ACE and other markers. The CDR3 has 13 amino acids. The germline V and J ends were trimmed by 1 base and 1 base, with 5 bases remaining between them. Germline V lookup: CDR1 NNHNN, CDR2 SYGAGS (reference sequence). This sample is drawn from a study of CD8+ T cells in alopecia areata. As for the study in general: Skin from roughly 6-12-month-old C3H/HeJ graft donors with spontaneous alopecia went to approximately 7-10-week-old female C3H/HeJ mice.

Findings and limits, study-wide: Across lesional scalp, and particularly alopecia totalis/universalis, clonality surpassed that of normal scalp. Sequence data from scalp samples additionally include resident alphabeta T cells of normal skin. Patients displayed less clarity in TCR sharing than mice, a finding possibly related to HLA.

Investigators isolated RNA and reverse transcribed it into cDNA to act as the sequencing template. Sequencing was performed with immunoSEQ multiplex PCR; in TCRdb, only in-frame clones are kept and a portion is missing. Sampling found more than 250,000 clones, none seen once. The receptor was derived from a C3H/HeJ mouse with alopecia areata. The mouse line has the MHC haplotype H2-k. This chain links TRBV13-2 with TRBJ1-2; D gene unclear. Sequencing used CD4+ T cells sorted from a lymph node. The CDR3 loop reads CASGDNKNSDYTF. The sequenced part of the CDR3 DNA is TGTGCCAGCGGTGATAACAAAAACTCC.